What follows is one T cell receptor (beta chain) and its context. Its antigen is still unknown. No much larger clone exists at a distance of one base, and base qualities are not known. The sample is drawn from a study of blood T cell repertoires in COVID-19 (dated by TCRdb to about 2020). Background on the whole study: Collaborator samples came from the United States, Italy and Spain and covered acute and convalescent phases of COVID-19. The prospective study material was composed of cDNA or gDNA derived from T cells, B-cell-depleted T cells, or PBMCs. Deeply sampled blood TCRbeta repertoires from subjects exposed to, actively infected with, or recovered from COVID-19 were included in the dataset. The repertoires were released in a freely available public database meant as a resource for research on the immune response to SARS-CoV-2. The samples were drawn from the first 160 participants of the ongoing ImmuneRACE study and from some 1,300 subjects provided by 6 global collaborators. The sample metadata nearly always contained a de-identified subject ID, COVID-19 status, age in years and sex. Where HLA class I and class II types were available, the types were taken from metadata supplied by the sample provider, not from assay-based typing. The paper's findings and limits, for the study overall: How much clinical and demographic metadata was included differed by source and by participant, and the metadata was provided uncurated.

Samples from volunteer blood donors who had recovered from COVID-19 were contributed by a second Seattle source. Collaborating institutions collected whole blood in K2EDTA tubes following their own protocols. Collaborator samples were shipped for TCRbeta analysis as frozen whole blood, isolated PBMCs, or DNA extracted from either sample type. Taken from cysteine to phenylalanine, the CDR3 has 15 residues. The retained sequence is limited to the CDR3, 45 bases, with the frame set at the first base. Trimming at the junction amounts to 6 bases on V and 1 base on J, and the germline ends lie 13 bases apart. The germline V gene (reference sequence) yields LGHDT for CDR1 and YNNKEL for CDR2. TCRbeta CDR3 regions were amplified from genomic DNA using the immunoSEQ Assay, a bias-controlled multiplex PCR. In the original analysis: Nucleated cell counts per sample were estimated from amplification of reference gene primers within the assay. Sequence reads were collapsed and filtered to measure the absolute abundance of every unique TCRbeta CDR3 rearrangement. For each sample, productive Simpson clonality was calculated by taking the square root of Simpson's diversity index across productive rearrangements. The table comes from immuneACCESS by way of TCRdb, which keeps in-frame sequences with V and J called. Part of the clones is missing from these tables; in studies checked, under half for an unresolved V gene and the rest for unknown reasons. V and J calls and clone size are those listed in that table; D and trimming were worked out from the DNA. The sample table records about 160,000 clones; almost 85% of these occur just once. Roughly 8% of the sample is taken by the ten largest.

The TCR comes from a man between 35 and 55 years old who had recovered from COVID-19. Input material: peripheral blood. The sequence links TRBV3-1 (or the pseudogene TRBV3-2) to TRBJ2-1; TRBD2 might be the D gene, on 6 matching bases. The CDR3 region reads CASSWGRMSYNEQFF. The DNA sequence follows: TGTGCCAGCAGTTGGGGGAGGATGTCCTACAATGAGCAGTTCTTC.